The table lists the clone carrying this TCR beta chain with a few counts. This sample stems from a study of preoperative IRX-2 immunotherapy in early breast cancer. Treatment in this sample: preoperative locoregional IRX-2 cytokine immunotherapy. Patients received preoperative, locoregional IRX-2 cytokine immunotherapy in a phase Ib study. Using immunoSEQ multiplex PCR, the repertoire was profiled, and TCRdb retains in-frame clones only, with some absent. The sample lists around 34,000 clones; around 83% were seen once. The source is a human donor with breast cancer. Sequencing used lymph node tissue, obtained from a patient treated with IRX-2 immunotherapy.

CDR3 amino acids: CASGLVPPGNTEAFF. CDR3 nucleotides: TGTGCTAGTGGTTTGGTACCCCCAGGGAACACTGAAGCTTTCTTT. The chain couples TRBV12-5 to TRBJ1-1; D gene ambiguous. CDR3 length: 15 residues. Per germline, CDR1 LGHNT and CDR2 FRNRAP. Trimming shortened V by 0 bases and J by 1 base, and 9 bases separated the two germline ends. Drawing the rest from reference TRBV12-5 and TRBJ1-1, the complete variable domain is DARVTQTPRHKVTEMGQEVTMRCQPILGHNTVFWYRQTMMQGLELLAYFRNRAPLDDSGMPKDRFSAEMPDATLATLKIQPSEPRDSAVYFCASGLVPPGNTEAFFGQGTRLTVV.